These T cell receptor beta chains were read from a single sample in a study of blood T cell repertoires in COVID-19. The protocol was immunoSEQ multiplex PCR, while the TCRdb copy is restricted to in-frame clones and leaves out a portion. The sample shows 70,000 to 80,000 clones, 84% of them seen only once. Sequences were obtained from peripheral blood. The receptors shown here come from a human donor in a cohort sampled during active COVID-19. Each CDR3 is given with its conserved first and last residue. The order of the fields is clone size, J gene, D gene, V gene, CDR3 protein, CDR3 DNA. D genes are given only for firm matches. For some rows the clone size is stated as once, few or many, or as a class when expanded; others skip it.

clone size: NA; J gene: TRBJ1-2; D gene: NA; V gene: TRBV3-1/TRBV3-2; CDR3 protein: CASSQPNYGYTF; CDR3 DNA: TGTGCCAGCAGCCAACCGAACTATGGCTACACCTTC
clone size: NA; J gene: TRBJ2-7; D gene: TRBD2; V gene: TRBV5-1; CDR3 protein: CASSQSGRAGEQYF; CDR3 DNA: TGCGCCAGCAGCCAAAGCGGGAGGGCCGGCGAGCAGTACTTC
clone size: NA; J gene: TRBJ2-7; D gene: TRBD2; V gene: TRBV7-2; CDR3 protein: CASSPGRGNYEQYF; CDR3 DNA: TGTGCCAGCAGTCCTGGGCGGGGGAACTACGAGCAGTACTTC
clone size: NA; J gene: TRBJ1-3; D gene: TRBD1; V gene: TRBV5-1; CDR3 protein: CASSSAGGAGNTIYF; CDR3 DNA: TGCGCCAGCAGCAGCGCAGGGGGCGCCGGAAACACCATATATTTT
clone size: NA; J gene: TRBJ2-1; D gene: TRBD1; V gene: TRBV5-1; CDR3 protein: CASSLEGAFYNEQFF; CDR3 DNA: TGCGCCAGCAGCTTGGAGGGGGCCTTCTACAATGAGCAGTTCTTC
clone size: NA; J gene: TRBJ2-3; D gene: TRBD2; V gene: TRBV6-1; CDR3 protein: CASSASILAGATDTQYF; CDR3 DNA: TGTGCCAGCAGTGCGTCTATTCTAGCGGGGGCCACAGATACGCAGTATTTT
clone size: NA; J gene: TRBJ2-5; D gene: TRBD2; V gene: TRBV5-1; CDR3 protein: CASSLGSGSWQTQYF; CDR3 DNA: TGCGCCAGCAGCTTGGGTAGCGGGAGTTGGCAGACCCAGTACTTC
clone size: NA; J gene: TRBJ2-1; D gene: NA; V gene: TRBV15; CDR3 protein: CATGGSYIRNEQFF; CDR3 DNA: TGTGCCACCGGGGGGAGCTACATTAGGAATGAGCAGTTCTTC
clone size: NA; J gene: TRBJ2-3; D gene: TRBD2; V gene: TRBV3-1/TRBV3-2; CDR3 protein: CASSQPSGSLSDTQYF; CDR3 DNA: TGTGCCAGCAGCCAACCTAGCGGGAGTCTCTCAGATACGCAGTATTTT
clone size: NA; J gene: TRBJ2-7; D gene: NA; V gene: TRBV7-9; CDR3 protein: CASSFSDREWYF; CDR3 DNA: TGTGCCAGCAGCTTCTCCGACCGGGAATGGTACTTC
clone size: NA; J gene: TRBJ2-1; D gene: NA; V gene: TRBV24-1; CDR3 protein: CATSDLKAGQFF; CDR3 DNA: TGTGCCACCAGTGATTTAAAAGCGGGCCAGTTCTTC
clone size: once; J gene: TRBJ2-1; D gene: NA; V gene: TRBV9; CDR3 protein: CASSPGVSYNEQFF; CDR3 DNA: TGTGCCAGCAGCCCGGGGGTCTCCTACAATGAGCAGTTCTTC
clone size: NA; J gene: TRBJ1-3; D gene: NA; V gene: TRBV19; CDR3 protein: CAIMRANSGNTIYF; CDR3 DNA: TGTGCCATTATGAGGGCTAACTCTGGAAACACCATATATTTT
clone size: NA; J gene: TRBJ2-7; D gene: NA; V gene: TRBV28; CDR3 protein: CASSMGGDGSYEQYF; CDR3 DNA: TGTGCCAGCAGCATGGGAGGAGACGGCTCCTACGAGCAGTACTTC
clone size: NA; J gene: TRBJ2-5; D gene: TRBD2; V gene: TRBV5-1; CDR3 protein: CASSLGMLAGFQETQYF; CDR3 DNA: TGCGCCAGCAGCTTGGGTATGCTAGCGGGATTTCAAGAGACCCAGTACTTC
clone size: NA; J gene: TRBJ2-3; D gene: TRBD2; V gene: TRBV28; CDR3 protein: CASSLSAGGTDTQYF; CDR3 DNA: TGTGCCAGCAGTTTATCAGCGGGGGGCACAGATACGCAGTATTTT
clone size: NA; J gene: TRBJ1-1; D gene: NA; V gene: TRBV18; CDR3 protein: CASSPGKNTEAFF; CDR3 DNA: TGTGCCAGCTCACCCGGGAAGAACACTGAAGCTTTCTTT
clone size: NA; J gene: TRBJ1-5; D gene: NA; V gene: TRBV19; CDR3 protein: CALYPKLRQHF; CDR3 DNA: TGTGCTCTTTACCCCAAACTAAGGCAGCATTTT
clone size: NA; J gene: TRBJ1-1; D gene: NA; V gene: TRBV7-9; CDR3 protein: CASSYSTDSTEAFF; CDR3 DNA: TGTGCCAGCAGCTACAGTACCGACAGTACTGAAGCTTTCTTT
clone size: NA; J gene: TRBJ2-2; D gene: TRBD1; V gene: TRBV5-1; CDR3 protein: CASSPQGAPNTGELFF; CDR3 DNA: TGCGCCAGCAGCCCACAGGGGGCCCCGAACACCGGGGAGCTGTTTTTT
clone size: few; J gene: TRBJ2-5; D gene: TRBD1; V gene: TRBV5-1; CDR3 protein: CASSSNTGAEETQYF; CDR3 DNA: TGCGCCAGCAGCTCGAATACAGGGGCTGAGGAGACCCAGTACTTC
clone size: NA; J gene: TRBJ2-3; D gene: NA; V gene: TRBV6-5; CDR3 protein: CAVTPGLHTDTQYF; CDR3 DNA: TGTGCCGTCACTCCGGGACTTCACACAGATACGCAGTATTTT
clone size: NA; J gene: TRBJ2-7; D gene: TRBD1; V gene: TRBV5-8; CDR3 protein: CASSPRQGSYEQYF; CDR3 DNA: TGTGCCAGCAGCCCACGACAGGGGTCGTACGAGCAGTACTTC
clone size: few; J gene: TRBJ2-2; D gene: NA; V gene: TRBV12-3/TRBV12-4; CDR3 protein: CASSPHTGELFF; CDR3 DNA: TGTGCCAGCAGTCCTCACACCGGGGAGCTGTTTTTT
clone size: NA; J gene: TRBJ2-3; D gene: NA; V gene: TRBV9; CDR3 protein: CASSVRPQMGTDTQYF; CDR3 DNA: TGTGCCAGCAGCGTGAGGCCGCAGATGGGCACAGATACGCAGTATTTT
clone size: NA; J gene: TRBJ2-1; D gene: NA; V gene: TRBV3-1/TRBV3-2; CDR3 protein: CASSQEGRDYNEQFF; CDR3 DNA: TGTGCCAGCAGCCAAGAGGGGCGGGACTACAATGAGCAGTTCTTC
clone size: NA; J gene: TRBJ1-2; D gene: TRBD1; V gene: TRBV19; CDR3 protein: CASGQTGTNYGYTF; CDR3 DNA: TGTGCCAGTGGCCAGACAGGGACTAACTATGGCTACACCTTC
clone size: NA; J gene: TRBJ2-7; D gene: NA; V gene: TRBV5-1; CDR3 protein: CASSASGSYEQYF; CDR3 DNA: TGCGCCAGCAGCGCCTCGGGCTCCTACGAGCAGTACTTC
clone size: NA; J gene: TRBJ2-7; D gene: TRBD2; V gene: TRBV7-9; CDR3 protein: CASVAGRQSYEQYF; CDR3 DNA: TGTGCCAGCGTAGCGGGGAGACAGTCCTACGAGCAGTACTTC